The 5 T cell receptor beta chains reported below all come from one sample, sequenced in a study of T cell clones after liver transplantation (dated by TCRdb to about 2019). The library was built by means of the immunoSEQ multiplex PCR assay. In its TCRdb copy, this immuneACCESS table keeps in-frame sequences only and misses some clones. Where compared with another copy, unresolved V genes explain less than half of these, and the others have no known cause. This sample lists about 120,000 clones; 90% were detected once. 0.8% to 0.9% of the sample lies in the top ten. Material: CD4+ T cells from blood, obtained 12 months after liver transplant. Receptors were obtained from a human patient who received a liver transplant. It is possible that, after a transplant, some T cells come from the graft donor.

The chain uses TRBV5-1 and TRBJ2-7, with D unclear. Trimming pared 1 base from V and 3 bases from J, leaving 14 bases between. This CDR3 is 15 amino acids long. The germline gives CDR1 SGHRS, CDR2 YFSETQ. The CDR3 here is CASSLTGARNYEQYF. DNA for the CDR3: TGCGCCAGCAGCTTGACCGGCGCCCGGAACTACGAGCAGTACTTC.

V and J are TRBV10-2 and TRBJ2-5; tentative D call: TRBD1 (6 bases). Trimming stripped 8 bases from V and 9 bases from J, with 19 bases between. This CDR3 spans 13 amino acids. Germline CDR1 and CDR2: WSHSY and SAAADI. CDR3 in DNA: TGCGCCAGCTTGGGACAAATATCCTCGTCCCAGTACTTC. The encoded protein is CASLGQISSSQYF.

This clone was observed once. The CDR3 nucleotides are TGTGCCAGCAGCTTAGCGGACAGGGGGGGTACTGAAGCTTTCTTT. Translating gives CASSLADRGGTEAFF. This rearrangement joins TRBV7-9 to TRBJ1-1, with 10 bases that match TRBD1. Germline assignment: CDR1 SEHNR and CDR2 FQNEAQ (reference sequence). This CDR3 spans 15 amino acids. V was clipped by 0 bases and J by 5 bases; unmatched bases: 3.

The chain employs TRBV27 and TRBJ2-1, with D possibly matching TRBD2 (5 bases). V gave up 1 base and J gave up 6 bases, with 10 bases separating them. This CDR3 has 14 amino acids. CDR1 is MNHEY, CDR2 SMNVEV, per germline (reference sequence). CDR3 sequence reads: CASSLFTSRNEQFF. The CDR3 nucleotides are TGTGCCAGCAGTTTATTTACTAGTCGCAATGAGCAGTTCTTC.

The CDR3 DNA reads as TGCAGCGTTGCGTACAATGAGCAGTTCTTC. It specifies CSVAYNEQFF. The J gene is TRBJ2-1, the V gene TRBV29-1; D ambiguous. V was trimmed by 4 bases and J by 4 bases, leaving 2 bases between them. This CDR3 comprises 10 residues. CDR1 and CDR2 from the germline V gene are SQVTM and ANQGSEA.